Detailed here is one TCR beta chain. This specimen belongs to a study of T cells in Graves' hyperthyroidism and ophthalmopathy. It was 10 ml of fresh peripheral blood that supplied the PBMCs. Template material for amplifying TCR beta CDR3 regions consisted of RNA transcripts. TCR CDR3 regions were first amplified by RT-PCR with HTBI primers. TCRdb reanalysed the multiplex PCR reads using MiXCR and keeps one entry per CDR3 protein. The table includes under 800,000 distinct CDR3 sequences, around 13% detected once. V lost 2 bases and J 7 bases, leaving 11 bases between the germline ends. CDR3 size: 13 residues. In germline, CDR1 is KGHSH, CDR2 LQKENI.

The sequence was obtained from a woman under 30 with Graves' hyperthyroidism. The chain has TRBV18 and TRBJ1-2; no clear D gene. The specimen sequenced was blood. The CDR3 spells CASSPSPLRGYTF. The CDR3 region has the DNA TGTGCCAGCTCACCATCTCCCTTGCGTGGCTACACCTTC.